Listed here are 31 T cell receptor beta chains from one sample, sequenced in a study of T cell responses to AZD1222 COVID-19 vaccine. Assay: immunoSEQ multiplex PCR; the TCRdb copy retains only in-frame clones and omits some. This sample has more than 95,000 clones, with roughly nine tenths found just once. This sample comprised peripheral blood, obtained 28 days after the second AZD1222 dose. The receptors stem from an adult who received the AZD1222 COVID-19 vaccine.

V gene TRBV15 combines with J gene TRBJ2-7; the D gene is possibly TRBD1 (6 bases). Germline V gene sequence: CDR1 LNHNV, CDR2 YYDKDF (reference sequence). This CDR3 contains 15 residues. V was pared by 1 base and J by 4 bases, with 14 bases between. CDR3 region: CATSRAVQGGYEQYF. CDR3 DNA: TGTGCCACCAGCAGAGCGGTACAGGGTGGTTACGAGCAGTACTTC. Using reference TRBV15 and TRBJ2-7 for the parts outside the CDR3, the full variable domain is DAMVIQNPRYQVTQFGKPVTLSCSQTLNHNVMYWYQQKSSQAPKLLFHYYDKDFNNEADTPDNFQSRRPNTSFCFLDIRSPGLGDTAMYLCATSRAVQGGYEQYFGPGTRLTVT.

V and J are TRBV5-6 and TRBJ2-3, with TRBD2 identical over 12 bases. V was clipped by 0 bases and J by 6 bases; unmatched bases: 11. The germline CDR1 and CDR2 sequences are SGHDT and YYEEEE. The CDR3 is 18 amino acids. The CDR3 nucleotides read TGTGCCAGCAGCTTGGCGGCCCTAGCGGGAGGGCCTAGGGATACGCAGTATTTT. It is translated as CASSLAALAGGPRDTQYF.

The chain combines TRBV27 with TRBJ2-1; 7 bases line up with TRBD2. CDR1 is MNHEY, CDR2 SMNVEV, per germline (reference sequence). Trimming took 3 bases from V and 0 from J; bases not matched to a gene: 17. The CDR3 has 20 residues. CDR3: CASSFNGLEEIRSSYNEQFF. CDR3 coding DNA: TGTGCCAGCAGTTTTAATGGACTAGAGGAAATTAGAAGCTCCTACAATGAGCAGTTCTTC.

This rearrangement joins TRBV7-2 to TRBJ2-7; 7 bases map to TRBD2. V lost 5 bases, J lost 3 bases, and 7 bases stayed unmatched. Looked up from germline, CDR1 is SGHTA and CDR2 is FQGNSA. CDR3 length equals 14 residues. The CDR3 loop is CASSPQSGNYEQYF. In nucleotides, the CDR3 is TGTGCCAGCAGCCCCCAGAGCGGGAACTACGAGCAGTACTTC.

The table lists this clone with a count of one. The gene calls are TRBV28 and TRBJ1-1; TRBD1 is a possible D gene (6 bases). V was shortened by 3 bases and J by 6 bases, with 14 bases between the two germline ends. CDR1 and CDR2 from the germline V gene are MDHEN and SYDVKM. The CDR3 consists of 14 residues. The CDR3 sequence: CASSLGARISEAFF. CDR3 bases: TGTGCCAGCAGTTTGGGGGCGCGAATCTCTGAAGCTTTCTTT.

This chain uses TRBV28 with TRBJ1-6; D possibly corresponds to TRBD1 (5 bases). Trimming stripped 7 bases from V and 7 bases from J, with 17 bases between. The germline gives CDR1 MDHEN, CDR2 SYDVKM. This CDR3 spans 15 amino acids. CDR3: CASKPAGRVNSPLHF. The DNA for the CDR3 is TGTGCCAGCAAACCGGCGGGGCGTGTGAATTCACCCCTCCACTTT.

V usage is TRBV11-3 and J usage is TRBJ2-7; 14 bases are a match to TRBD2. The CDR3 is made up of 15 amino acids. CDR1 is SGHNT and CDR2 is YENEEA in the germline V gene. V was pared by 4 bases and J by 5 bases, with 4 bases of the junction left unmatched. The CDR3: CASSSGLAGVHEQYF. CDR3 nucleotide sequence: TGTGCCAGCAGCTCGGGACTAGCGGGAGTCCACGAGCAGTACTTC.

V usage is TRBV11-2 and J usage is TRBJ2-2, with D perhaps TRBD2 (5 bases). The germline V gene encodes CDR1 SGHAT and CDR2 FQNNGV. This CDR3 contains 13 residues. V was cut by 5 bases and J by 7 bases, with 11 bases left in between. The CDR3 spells CASSGRRRGELFF. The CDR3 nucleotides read TGTGCCAGCAGCGGCCGGAGGCGCGGGGAGCTGTTTTTT.

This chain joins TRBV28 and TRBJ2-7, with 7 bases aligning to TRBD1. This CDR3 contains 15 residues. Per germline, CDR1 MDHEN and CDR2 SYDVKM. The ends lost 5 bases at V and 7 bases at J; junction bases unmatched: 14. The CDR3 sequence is CASSVPGTALREQYF. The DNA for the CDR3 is TGTGCCAGCAGTGTTCCCGGGACAGCCCTAAGGGAGCAGTACTTC.

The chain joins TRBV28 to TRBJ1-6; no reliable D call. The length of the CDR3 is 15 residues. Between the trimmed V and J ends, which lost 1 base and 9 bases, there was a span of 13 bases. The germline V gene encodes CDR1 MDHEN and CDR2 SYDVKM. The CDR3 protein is CASSLSPQGGSPLHF. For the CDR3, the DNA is TGTGCCAGCAGTTTATCCCCCCAAGGCGGTTCACCCCTCCACTTT.

CDR3 region: CASSLTGTSLYNEQFF. DNA of the CDR3: TGTGCCAGCAGTTTAACCGGGACTAGCCTCTACAATGAGCAGTTCTTC. This chain connects TRBV27 to TRBJ2-1; 9 bases are a match to TRBD2. The trim removed 2 bases at V and 3 bases at J, leaving 5 bases unmatched. From germline, CDR1 is MNHEY and CDR2 SMNVEV (reference sequence). This CDR3 spans 16 amino acids.

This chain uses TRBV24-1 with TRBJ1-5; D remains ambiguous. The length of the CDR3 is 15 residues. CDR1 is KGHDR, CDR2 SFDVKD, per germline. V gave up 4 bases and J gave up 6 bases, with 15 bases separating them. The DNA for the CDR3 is TGTGCCACCAGTGACCGCTCAAACAAGTTTCAGCCCCAGCATTTT. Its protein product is CATSDRSNKFQPQHF.

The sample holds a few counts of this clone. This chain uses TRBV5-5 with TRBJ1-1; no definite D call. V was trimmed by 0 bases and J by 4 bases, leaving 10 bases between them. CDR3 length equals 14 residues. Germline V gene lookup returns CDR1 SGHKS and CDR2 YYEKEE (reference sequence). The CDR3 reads CASSLASFGTEAFF. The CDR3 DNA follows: TGTGCCAGCAGCTTGGCCTCGTTCGGCACTGAAGCTTTCTTT.

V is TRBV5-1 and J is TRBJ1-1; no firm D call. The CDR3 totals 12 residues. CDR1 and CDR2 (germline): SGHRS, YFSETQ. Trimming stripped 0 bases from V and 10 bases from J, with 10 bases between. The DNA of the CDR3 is TGCGCCAGCAGCTTGGGAGCGGAAAGAGCTTTCTTT. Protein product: CASSLGAERAFF.

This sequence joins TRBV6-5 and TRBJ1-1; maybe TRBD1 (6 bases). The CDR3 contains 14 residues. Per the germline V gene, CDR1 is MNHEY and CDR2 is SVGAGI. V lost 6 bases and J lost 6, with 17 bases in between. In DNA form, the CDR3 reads TGTGCCAGCAGACCCAGGGGAGGACTGGCTGAAGCTTTCTTT. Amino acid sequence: CASRPRGGLAEAFF.

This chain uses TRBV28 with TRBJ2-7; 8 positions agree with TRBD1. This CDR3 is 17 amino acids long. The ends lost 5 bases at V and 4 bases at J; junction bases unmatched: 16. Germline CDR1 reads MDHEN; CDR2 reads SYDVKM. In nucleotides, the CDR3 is TGTGCCAGCAGTCCCCCCCTTAGCGGACAGGGTAGGTACGAGCAGTACTTC. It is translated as CASSPPLSGQGRYEQYF.

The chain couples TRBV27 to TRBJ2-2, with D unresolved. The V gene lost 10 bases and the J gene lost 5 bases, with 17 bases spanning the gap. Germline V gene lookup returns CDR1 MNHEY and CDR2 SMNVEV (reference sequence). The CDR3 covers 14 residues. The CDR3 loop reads CATQTLRRTGELFF. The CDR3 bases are TGTGCCACCCAGACCCTTCGGCGAACCGGGGAGCTGTTTTTT.

Here the CDR3 reads CASSATIPNEQYF. CDR3 coding DNA: TGTGCCAGCAGCGCGACTATACCCAACGAGCAGTACTTC. V usage is TRBV11-2 and J usage is TRBJ2-7, with TRBD2 as a possible D gene (5 bases). Germline CDR1 and CDR2: SGHAT and FQNNGV. V shed 5 bases and J shed 5 bases, with 13 bases lying between them. The CDR3 runs to 13 residues.

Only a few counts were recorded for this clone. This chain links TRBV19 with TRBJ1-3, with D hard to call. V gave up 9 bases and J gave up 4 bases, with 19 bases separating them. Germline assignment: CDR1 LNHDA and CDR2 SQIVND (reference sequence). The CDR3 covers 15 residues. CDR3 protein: CASALAGNTGNTIYF. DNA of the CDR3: TGTGCCAGCGCCTTGGCGGGGAATACCGGAAACACCATATATTTT. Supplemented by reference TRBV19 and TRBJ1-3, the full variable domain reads DGGITQSPKYLFRKEGQNVTLSCEQNLNHDAMYWYRQDPGQGLRLIYYSQIVNDFQKGDIAEGYSVSREKKESFPLTVTSAQKNPTAFYLCASALAGNTGNTIYFGEGSWLTVV.

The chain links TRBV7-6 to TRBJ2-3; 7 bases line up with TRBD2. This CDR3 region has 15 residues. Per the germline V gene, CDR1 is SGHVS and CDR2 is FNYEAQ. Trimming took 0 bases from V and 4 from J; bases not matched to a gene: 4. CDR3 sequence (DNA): TGTGCCAGCAGCTTAGCGCAAGGGAGGGCAGATACGCAGTATTTT. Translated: CASSLAQGRADTQYF.

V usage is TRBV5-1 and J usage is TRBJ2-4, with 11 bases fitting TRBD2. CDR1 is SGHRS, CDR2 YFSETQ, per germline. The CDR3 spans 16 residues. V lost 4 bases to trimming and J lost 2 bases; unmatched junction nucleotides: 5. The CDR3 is CASSTRLAGTKNIQYF. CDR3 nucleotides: TGCGCCAGCAGCACCCGACTAGCGGGAACCAAAAACATTCAGTACTTC. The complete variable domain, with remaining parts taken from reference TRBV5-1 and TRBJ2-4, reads KAGVTQTPRYLIKTRGQQVTLSCSPISGHRSVSWYQQTPGQGLQFLFEYFSETQRNKGNFPGRFSGRQFSNSRSEMNVSTLELGDSALYLCASSTRLAGTKNIQYFGAGTRLSVL.

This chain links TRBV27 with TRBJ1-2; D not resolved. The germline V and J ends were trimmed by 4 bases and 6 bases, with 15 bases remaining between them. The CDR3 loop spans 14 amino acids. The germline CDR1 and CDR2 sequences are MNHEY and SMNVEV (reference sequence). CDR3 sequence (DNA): TGTGCCAGCAGTTCCCGGGCCCCGGAGGATGGCTACACCTTC. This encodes CASSSRAPEDGYTF.

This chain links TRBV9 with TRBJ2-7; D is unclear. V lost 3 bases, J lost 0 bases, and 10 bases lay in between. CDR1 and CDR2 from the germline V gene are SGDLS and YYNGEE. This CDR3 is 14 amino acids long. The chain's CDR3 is CASSAGGSSYEQYF. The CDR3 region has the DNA TGTGCCAGCAGCGCAGGCGGAAGCTCCTACGAGCAGTACTTC.

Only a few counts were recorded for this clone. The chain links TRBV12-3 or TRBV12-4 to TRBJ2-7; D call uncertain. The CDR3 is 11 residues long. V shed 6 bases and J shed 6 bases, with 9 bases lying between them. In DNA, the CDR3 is TGTGCCAGCAGCCCGAGCGCCGAGCAGTACTTC. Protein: CASSPSAEQYF.

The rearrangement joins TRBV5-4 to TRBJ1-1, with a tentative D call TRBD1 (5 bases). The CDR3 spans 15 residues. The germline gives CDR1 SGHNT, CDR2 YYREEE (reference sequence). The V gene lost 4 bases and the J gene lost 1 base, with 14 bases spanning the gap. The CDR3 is CASSTGGVGNTEAFF. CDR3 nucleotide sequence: TGTGCCAGCAGCACCGGGGGGGTTGGGAACACTGAAGCTTTCTTT.

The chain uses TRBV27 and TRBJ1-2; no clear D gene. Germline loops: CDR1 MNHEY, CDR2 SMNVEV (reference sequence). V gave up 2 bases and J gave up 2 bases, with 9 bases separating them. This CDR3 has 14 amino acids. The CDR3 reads CASSLIGTNYGYTF. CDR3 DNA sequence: TGTGCCAGCAGTTTAATAGGAACCAACTATGGCTACACCTTC.

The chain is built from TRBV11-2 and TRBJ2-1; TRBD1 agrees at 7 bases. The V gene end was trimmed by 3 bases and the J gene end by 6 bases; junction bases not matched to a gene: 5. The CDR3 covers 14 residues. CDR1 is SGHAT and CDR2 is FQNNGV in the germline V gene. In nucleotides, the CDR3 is TGTGCCAGCAGCTTTGACAGGGTAGGCAATGAGCAGTTCTTC. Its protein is CASSFDRVGNEQFF.

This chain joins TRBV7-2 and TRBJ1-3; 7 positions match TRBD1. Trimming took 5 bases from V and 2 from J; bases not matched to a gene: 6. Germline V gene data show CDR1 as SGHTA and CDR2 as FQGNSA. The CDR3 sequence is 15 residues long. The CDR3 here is CASSPQGGPGNTIYF. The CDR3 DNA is TGTGCCAGCAGCCCGCAGGGGGGCCCTGGAAACACCATATATTTT.

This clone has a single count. The CDR3 region has the DNA TGTGCCATCAGTGAGTCGATAGGGGGGACCGATAGCAATCAGCCCCAGCATTTT. This translates into CAISESIGGTDSNQPQHF. V usage is TRBV10-3 and J usage is TRBJ1-5; tentatively, D is TRBD1 (6 bases). The CDR3 consists of 18 residues. V shed 0 bases and J shed 0 bases, with 15 bases lying between them. The germline gives CDR1 ENHRY, CDR2 SYGVKD.

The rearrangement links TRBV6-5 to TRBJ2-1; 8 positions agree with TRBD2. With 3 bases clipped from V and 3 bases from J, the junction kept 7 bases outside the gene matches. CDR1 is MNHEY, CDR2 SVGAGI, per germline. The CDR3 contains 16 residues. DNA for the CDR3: TGTGCCAGCAGTTATGGCCTAGCGGGCCTCTACAATGAGCAGTTCTTC. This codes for CASSYGLAGLYNEQFF.

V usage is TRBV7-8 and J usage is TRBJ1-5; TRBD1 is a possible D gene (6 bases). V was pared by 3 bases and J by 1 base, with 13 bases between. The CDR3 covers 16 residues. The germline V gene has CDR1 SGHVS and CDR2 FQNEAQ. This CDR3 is CASSLDRGLSNQPQHF. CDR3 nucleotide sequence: TGTGCCAGCAGCTTGGACAGAGGATTAAGCAATCAGCCCCAGCATTTT.